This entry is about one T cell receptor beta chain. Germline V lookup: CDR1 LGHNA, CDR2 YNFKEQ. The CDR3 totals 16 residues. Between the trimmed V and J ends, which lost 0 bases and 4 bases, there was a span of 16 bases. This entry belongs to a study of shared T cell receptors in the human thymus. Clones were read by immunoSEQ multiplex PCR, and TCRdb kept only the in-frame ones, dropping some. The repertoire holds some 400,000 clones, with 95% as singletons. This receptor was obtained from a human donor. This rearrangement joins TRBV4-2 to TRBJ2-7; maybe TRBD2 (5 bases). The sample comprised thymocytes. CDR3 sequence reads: CASSQDSPPTGYEQYF. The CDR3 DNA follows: TGTGCCAGCAGCCAAGATTCGCCACCAACGGGGTACGAGCAGTACTTC.